These T cell receptor beta chains were read from a single sample in a study of blood T cell repertoires in COVID-19. TCRdb's table, derived via immunoSEQ multiplex PCR, lists solely in-frame clones and lacks some. Here the sample spans a few hundred thousand clones, 90% being singletons. Sequencing input: peripheral blood. The origin of the receptors is a woman between 35 and 50 years old with COVID-19, enrolled during active disease. Both conserved end residues are part of each CDR3. D genes are given only for firm matches. Size is stated for part of the rows, as once, few or many counts, or as a class when the clone is expanded.

D: -; size: few; J: TRBJ2-5; V: TRBV7-2; DNA: TGTGCCAGCAGCCAAGGTCAGGAACAAGAGACCCAGTACTTC; CDR3: CASSQGQEQETQYF
D: -; size: few; J: TRBJ1-2; V: TRBV29-1; DNA: TGCAGCGTTGACGGGGGAGGCTATGGCTACACCTTC; CDR3: CSVDGGGYGYTF
D: -; size: -; J: TRBJ1-1; V: TRBV28; DNA: TGTGCCAGCAGTCACTACTCGGATGGTTGTGCTTTCTTT; CDR3: CASSHYSDGCAFF
D: -; size: -; J: TRBJ2-4; V: TRBV19; DNA: TGTGCCAGTAGTGATGGACTGACCAAAAACATTCAGTACTTC; CDR3: CASSDGLTKNIQYF
D: -; size: -; J: TRBJ2-2; V: TRBV28; DNA: TGTGCCAGCAGGGGGAGCTGGAATGCCGGGGAGCTGTTTTTT; CDR3: CASRGSWNAGELFF
D: TRBD1; size: -; J: TRBJ1-2; V: TRBV7-9; DNA: TGTGCCAGCAGCCTAGCCGGGACAGAACCTACACCCCACTATGGCTACACCTTC; CDR3: CASSLAGTEPTPHYGYTF
D: TRBD1; size: -; J: TRBJ2-5; V: TRBV28; DNA: TGTGCCAGCAGTTTATCGGACAGGGGCTTGGAGACCCAGTACTTC; CDR3: CASSLSDRGLETQYF
D: TRBD1; size: -; J: TRBJ2-1; V: TRBV5-4; DNA: TGTGCCAGCAGTTTCGCCCGGACAGGGTCCAATGAGCAGTTCTTC; CDR3: CASSFARTGSNEQFF
D: -; size: -; J: TRBJ2-1; V: TRBV19; DNA: TGTGCCAGTAGTATAGGTGACTACTACAATGAGCAGTTCTTC; CDR3: CASSIGDYYNEQFF
D: -; size: -; J: TRBJ2-5; V: TRBV27; DNA: TGTGCCAGCAGCCGAGTCCGACAGCGCCAAGAGACCCAGTACTTC; CDR3: CASSRVRQRQETQYF
D: -; size: once; J: TRBJ1-3; V: TRBV21-1; DNA: TGTGCCAGCAGCAGAGAGGGGGGGCGCGACACCATATATTTT; CDR3: CASSREGGRDTIYF
D: -; size: -; J: TRBJ2-1; V: TRBV7-2; DNA: TGTGCCAGCAGCTTAATAGGTCCTAGCTCCGGAAATGAGCAGTTCTTC; CDR3: CASSLIGPSSGNEQFF
D: -; size: -; J: TRBJ2-7; V: TRBV5-4; DNA: TGTGCCAGCAGCTTGGTGTCAGGGGACGAGCAGTACTTC; CDR3: CASSLVSGDEQYF
D: -; size: once; J: TRBJ1-5; V: TRBV19; DNA: TGTGCCAGTAGTATAGGGGGGGGGCCTAATCAGCCCCAGCATTTT; CDR3: CASSIGGGPNQPQHF
D: TRBD1; size: -; J: TRBJ1-1; V: TRBV18; DNA: TGTGCCAGCTCACCTGGGCGGGACAGGAACACTGAAGCTTTCTTT; CDR3: CASSPGRDRNTEAFF
D: TRBD1; size: -; J: TRBJ1-3; V: TRBV19; DNA: TGTGCCAGTAGGGACAGGGGAAACACCATATATTTT; CDR3: CASRDRGNTIYF
D: TRBD2; size: once; J: TRBJ2-7; V: TRBV3-1/TRBV3-2; DNA: TGTGCCAGCAGCCGATCGGGAGGGCCATCGAGCTCCTACGAGCAGTACTTC; CDR3: CASSRSGGPSSSYEQYF
D: TRBD1; size: -; J: TRBJ1-6; V: TRBV27; DNA: TGTGCCAGCAGTTTAGACCCCCGGAGGGGGCGGGAGGATTCACCCCTCCACTTT; CDR3: CASSLDPRRGREDSPLHF
D: -; size: -; J: TRBJ2-1; V: TRBV6-2/TRBV6-3; DNA: TGTGCCAGCAGCTCTGGGGAAGGGGCCCGGAATGAGCAGTTCTTC; CDR3: CASSSGEGARNEQFF
D: -; size: -; J: TRBJ2-7; V: TRBV4-1; DNA: TGCGCCAGCAGCCAAGATAGGGAGCGACGATCCGGCTCCTACGAGCAGTACTTC; CDR3: CASSQDRERRSGSYEQYF
D: -; size: -; J: TRBJ1-1; V: TRBV2; DNA: TGTGCTACGACGATGCGGCGGAACACTGAAGCTTTCTTT; CDR3: CATTMRRNTEAFF
D: -; size: -; J: TRBJ2-2; V: TRBV12-3/TRBV12-4; DNA: TGTGCCAGCGGACTGGGGTATGGCGGGGAGCTGTTTTTT; CDR3: CASGLGYGGELFF
D: -; size: once; J: TRBJ2-2; V: TRBV9; DNA: TGTGCCAGCAGCGTAGAGTCAGGCAACACCGGGGAGCTGTTTTTT; CDR3: CASSVESGNTGELFF
D: -; size: -; J: TRBJ2-1; V: TRBV2; DNA: TGTGCCAGCAGGGTACGGGGGTCGGGCTACTACAATGAGCAGTTCTTC; CDR3: CASRVRGSGYYNEQFF
D: -; size: -; J: TRBJ1-2; V: TRBV9; DNA: TGTGCCAGCAGCGTAGGGGTCCGAAGTCAAGGGGCCCCTAAAGGCTACACCTTC; CDR3: CASSVGVRSQGAPKGYTF
D: TRBD1; size: -; J: TRBJ1-6; V: TRBV2; DNA: TGTGCCAGCAGCTTGGACAGGGGAGATTCACCCCTCCACTTT; CDR3: CASSLDRGDSPLHF
D: TRBD1; size: -; J: TRBJ1-1; V: TRBV12-5; DNA: TGTGCTAGTGGCCACCGGGACAGCTTAGAAGCTTTCTTT; CDR3: CASGHRDSLEAFF
D: TRBD2; size: -; J: TRBJ2-1; V: TRBV6-2/TRBV6-3; DNA: TGTGCCAGCAGTTTATTGGCTAGCGGGAGGAATGAGCAGTTCTTC; CDR3: CASSLLASGRNEQFF
D: -; size: -; J: TRBJ2-7; V: TRBV5-1; DNA: TGCGCCAGCAGCTTGGGGACAGCAAAAGGCTACGAGCAGTACTTC; CDR3: CASSLGTAKGYEQYF
D: -; size: -; J: TRBJ1-6; V: TRBV4-1; DNA: TGCGCCAGCAGCCAAGGGTTGACCAGGAAGAATTCACCCCTCCACTTT; CDR3: CASSQGLTRKNSPLHF
D: -; size: -; J: TRBJ1-4; V: TRBV28; DNA: TGTGCCAGCAGTTTATGGAGATTGGGAGGGGGAAATGAAAAACTGTTTTTT; CDR3: CASSLWRLGGGNEKLFF
D: -; size: -; J: TRBJ1-2; V: TRBV7-9; DNA: TGTGCCAGCAGCTTAGGGCAGATCTATGGCTACACCTTC; CDR3: CASSLGQIYGYTF
D: -; size: few; J: TRBJ1-5; V: TRBV6-5; DNA: TGTGCCAGCAGGGGCGAGCAAGGCCAGCCCCAGCATTTT; CDR3: CASRGEQGQPQHF
D: TRBD1; size: -; J: TRBJ1-5; V: TRBV6-2/TRBV6-3; DNA: TGTGCCAGCAGTCCCGCCGGGACAGCGAGCAATCAGCCCCAGCATTTT; CDR3: CASSPAGTASNQPQHF
D: TRBD1; size: -; J: TRBJ1-5; V: TRBV4-3; DNA: TGCGCCAGCAGCCAGGTGACAGGGCCAAATCAGCCCCAGCATTTT; CDR3: CASSQVTGPNQPQHF
D: TRBD1; size: -; J: TRBJ2-1; V: TRBV23-1; DNA: TGCGCCAGCAGTCATAGTGCTGACAGGGCCCATGAGCAGTTCTTC; CDR3: CASSHSADRAHEQFF
D: TRBD1; size: -; J: TRBJ2-2; V: TRBV5-1; DNA: TGCGCCAGCAGCTTCCAGGGGGCGGGCACCGGGGAGCTGTTTTTT; CDR3: CASSFQGAGTGELFF
D: -; size: -; J: TRBJ1-3; V: TRBV5-1; DNA: TGCGCCAGCAGCTTAGGGGTAGAAACTGGAAACACCATATATTTT; CDR3: CASSLGVETGNTIYF
D: -; size: -; J: TRBJ1-6; V: TRBV27; DNA: TGTGCCAGCAGTTTATCGAGTTCTTTCGGTTCACCCCTCCACTTT; CDR3: CASSLSSSFGSPLHF
D: TRBD1; size: -; J: TRBJ1-4; V: TRBV5-1; DNA: TGCGCCAGCAGCTCCGAAGGGACAGGGTCGTATGAAAAACTGTTTTTT; CDR3: CASSSEGTGSYEKLFF
D: TRBD1; size: -; J: TRBJ1-2; V: TRBV27; DNA: TGTGCCAGCAGTTTACCAGGGGGCGACGGCTACACCTTC; CDR3: CASSLPGGDGYTF
D: TRBD1; size: -; J: TRBJ1-5; V: TRBV6-5; DNA: TGTGCCAGCAGGGACAGGGAGGGGGACGGGCCCCAGCATTTT; CDR3: CASRDREGDGPQHF
D: TRBD2; size: -; J: TRBJ2-7; V: TRBV11-1; DNA: TGTGCCAGCAGCTTAGCGTTTGGGAGCGGGAGTAGGTACGAGCAGTACTTC; CDR3: CASSLAFGSGSRYEQYF
D: -; size: -; J: TRBJ2-5; V: TRBV5-5; DNA: TGTGCCAGCAGCCCCCGGACAGCTCAAGAGACCCAGTACTTC; CDR3: CASSPRTAQETQYF
D: TRBD2; size: -; J: TRBJ2-7; V: TRBV11-1; DNA: TGTGCCAGCAGCTTACACCGCGGGGGGGTTTACGAGCAGTACTTC; CDR3: CASSLHRGGVYEQYF
D: TRBD1; size: -; J: TRBJ2-5; V: TRBV12-5; DNA: TGTGCTAGTGGATTTGGGACAGGGAGAGGAGAGACCCAGTACTTC; CDR3: CASGFGTGRGETQYF
D: TRBD2; size: -; J: TRBJ2-1; V: TRBV7-9; DNA: TGTGCCAGCAGCTTTCCCGGACTAGCGGGATCATACAATGAGCAGTTCTTC; CDR3: CASSFPGLAGSYNEQFF
D: TRBD2; size: -; J: TRBJ2-5; V: TRBV2; DNA: TGTGCCAGCAGTCTCCGACTAGCGGGGGTTGGAGAGACCCAGTACTTC; CDR3: CASSLRLAGVGETQYF
D: -; size: -; J: TRBJ1-1; V: TRBV3-1/TRBV3-2; DNA: TGTGCCAGCAGCCCCTGGACTGAGCTGAACACTGAAGCTTTCTTT; CDR3: CASSPWTELNTEAFF
D: -; size: -; J: TRBJ2-7; V: TRBV19; DNA: TGTGCCAGTGGTCAGGGGGGCGAGCAGTACTTC; CDR3: CASGQGGEQYF
D: TRBD2; size: -; J: TRBJ2-7; V: TRBV30; DNA: TGTGCCTGGAGTGTACTAGCGGGAGACGAGCAGTACTTC; CDR3: CAWSVLAGDEQYF
D: TRBD1; size: -; J: TRBJ1-1; V: TRBV28; DNA: TGTGCCAGCAGGAAGGACAGGGTTGGGGCTTTCTTT; CDR3: CASRKDRVGAFF
D: TRBD2; size: -; J: TRBJ2-7; V: TRBV6-2/TRBV6-3; DNA: TGTGCCAGCAGTACTTGGGGGGGGGAGCAGTACTTC; CDR3: CASSTWGGEQYF
D: -; size: -; J: TRBJ2-1; V: TRBV28; DNA: TGTGCCAGCAGTTCCGGGGACTACAATGAGCAGTTCTTC; CDR3: CASSSGDYNEQFF
D: -; size: -; J: TRBJ2-7; V: TRBV7-2; DNA: TGTGCCAGCAGAAGAGACTACGAGCAGTACTTC; CDR3: CASRRDYEQYF